This T cell receptor beta chain was profiled in a study of cytomegalovirus exposure and HLA in healthy donors. The CDR3 has 14 residues. Looked up from germline, CDR1 is SQVTM and CDR2 is ANQGSEA. Trimming took 4 bases from V and 3 from J; bases not matched to a gene: 8. PCR employed 60 Vbeta and 13 Jbeta primers. TCRdb's copy holds only in-frame clones and misses some; the assay was immunoSEQ multiplex PCR. This sample lists about 91,000 clones; its ten largest clones have around 3.4%. Donors likely had unrecorded immune exposures despite being nominally healthy when sampled. The sequence was collected from a woman under 40 in good health and CMV-seronegative. The V and J genes are TRBV29-1 and TRBJ2-5; TRBD2 aligns across 7 bases. Sequenced input: PBMCs. As DNA, the CDR3 is TGCAGCGTTGTAGGTCGGGCGGGGGAAGAGACCCAGTACTTC. It codes for CSVVGRAGEETQYF.